A selection of T cell receptor beta chains follows, all from one sample in a study of cytomegalovirus exposure and HLA in healthy donors. The table came from immunoSEQ multiplex PCR; TCRdb's copy has only in-frame clones and leaves some out. The table shows 130,000 or so clones, with 85% to 90% occurring only once. Specimen: PBMCs. These receptors were collected from a woman aged 18-29 years in good health and CMV-seronegative. The CDR3 runs from the conserved cysteine through the conserved F or W. Each record gives: J gene, V gene, CDR3 protein.

TRBJ1-2 | TRBV4-1 | CASSRRQRKDYTF
TRBJ2-7 | TRBV9 | CASSPTSKLSSYEQYF
TRBJ2-3 | TRBV5-4 | CASSLALAGGLRTDTQYF
TRBJ2-7 | TRBV11-2 | CASSPQGQGLYEQYF
TRBJ2-5 | TRBV5-1 | CASTRGSNQETQYF
TRBJ1-6 | TRBV5-8 | CASSLGQGAWNSPLHF
TRBJ2-1 | TRBV28 | CASSSLAGDTYNEQFF
TRBJ1-1 | TRBV7-9 | CASSLNGMEAFF
TRBJ2-7 | TRBV7-9 | CASSSPFSDRGVSSYEQYF
TRBJ2-1 | TRBV27 | CASSLYTSGDTGEQFF
TRBJ1-6 | TRBV5-8 | CASSPDRINSPLHF
TRBJ2-1 | TRBV7-9 | CASRQGGNEQFF
TRBJ1-4 | TRBV5-1 | CASSLRDEKLFF
TRBJ1-1 | TRBV18 | CASSQQINTEAFF
TRBJ2-1 | TRBV6-6 | CASRFDRGSSYNEQFF
TRBJ1-1 | TRBV5-4 | CASSPGHYTEAFF
TRBJ2-2 | TRBV19 | CASSFRRGATGELFF
TRBJ2-7 | TRBV23-1 | CASSPSPGGNSPKEQYF
TRBJ1-1 | TRBV5-4 | CASSLEFGITEAFF
TRBJ2-7 | TRBV4-1 | CASSLASGGAYEQYF
TRBJ1-4 | TRBV9 | CASSGQGLGEKLFF
TRBJ2-7 | TRBV6-5 | CASSLEGGAGTYEQYF
TRBJ1-5 | TRBV2 | CASSEGQGEQPQHF
TRBJ2-5 | TRBV5-1 | CASSLVGTLAGVGETQYF
TRBJ1-2 | TRBV15 | CATSGFYRGRKVDGYTF
TRBJ1-1 | TRBV6-4 | CASRATGGLYTEAFF
TRBJ1-2 | TRBV6-5 | CASSYSGGSNGYTF
TRBJ1-5 | TRBV27 | CASSTHSSNQPQHF
TRBJ2-3 | TRBV7-2 | CASSLGLRDTQYF
TRBJ2-7 | TRBV23-1 | CASSHPGAGWVYEQYF
TRBJ2-1 | TRBV4-1 | CASSQGHQRYDEQFF
TRBJ1-1 | TRBV13 | CASSSYGQGRYEAFF
TRBJ2-6 | TRBV5-1 | CASSLTGSGANVLTF
TRBJ1-4 | TRBV6-6 | CASLLGTALLGEKLFF
TRBJ1-5 | TRBV6-5 | CASSSDGRSNQPQHF
TRBJ1-5 | TRBV19 | CASSPGTPSNQPQHF
TRBJ1-2 | TRBV6-5 | CASSPAIDTGYGYTF
TRBJ2-3 | TRBV10-1 | CASSEGTSGFTDTQYF
TRBJ1-6 | TRBV5-1 | CASSPDRLRSPLHF
TRBJ1-5 | TRBV27 | CASQKGVNQPQHF
TRBJ1-4 | TRBV5-1 | CASSLSGGAGGEKLFF
TRBJ1-3 | TRBV25-1 | CASSEWDLEGNTIYF
TRBJ1-1 | TRBV2 | CASSDQGAGTEAFF
TRBJ1-1 | TRBV5-6 | CASSVDRVRTEAFF
TRBJ1-2 | TRBV7-6 | CASSPWTVLGGYTF
TRBJ2-7 | TRBV20-1 | CSAGEPYEQYF
TRBJ1-3 | TRBV5-8 | CASSFRQGLRSSGNTIYF
TRBJ2-2 | TRBV6-4 | CASRSLANTGELFF
TRBJ1-2 | TRBV5-1 | CASSLGQGDYGYTF
TRBJ2-5 | TRBV19 | CASSRGLAETQYF
TRBJ2-3 | TRBV18 | CASSPPESRVPDTQYF
TRBJ1-1 | TRBV11-2 | CASSLGLGTEAFF